This TCR beta chain was identified in a study of blood T cell repertoires in COVID-19. TCRdb's table, derived via immunoSEQ multiplex PCR, lists solely in-frame clones and lacks some. The sample lists about 480,000 clones; around 87% were seen once. The CDR3 sequence is 12 residues long. The germline gives CDR1 LNHDA, CDR2 SQIVND (reference sequence). Trimming removed 2 bases from V and 5 bases from J, with 6 bases in between. This clonotype was obtained from a woman aged 40 to 49 who had recovered from COVID-19. The rearrangement uses TRBV19 and TRBJ1-1; D is uncertain. Sequencing was performed on PBMCs or T cells enriched from blood (not recorded which). CDR3 residues: CASSIRETEAFF. The CDR3 DNA reads TGTGCCAGTAGTATACGAGAAACTGAAGCTTTCTTT. Full variable domain (outside the CDR3, taken from reference TRBV19 and TRBJ1-1): DGGITQSPKYLFRKEGQNVTLSCEQNLNHDAMYWYRQDPGQGLRLIYYSQIVNDFQKGDIAEGYSVSREKKESFPLTVTSAQKNPTAFYLCASSIRETEAFFGQGTRLTVV.